This entry is about one TCR beta chain. This specimen comes from a study of blood T cell repertoires in COVID-19. About the study: Sources were T cells, B-cell-depleted T cells, or PBMCs; the material itself was cDNA or gDNA.

Trimming took off 6 bases at V and 1 base at J, with 25 bases between the two ends. Germline V lookup: CDR1 SGHTS, CDR2 YDEGEE. The length of the CDR3 is 19 residues. In the authors' workflow: Estimation of nucleated cell counts relied on the amplification of reference gene primers. Data came from immunoSEQ multiplex PCR; TCRdb stores just in-frame clones and leaves some out. The V and J calls and clone size were taken over from that table, and D and trimming were inferred from the DNA. Altogether about 310,000 clones are present, roughly nine tenths being singletons, with the ten largest covering roughly a tenth.

This TCR derives from a woman under 40 who had recovered from COVID-19. The rearrangement uses TRBV5-8 and TRBJ2-2, with D unclear. Sequences were obtained from PBMCs or T cells enriched from blood (not recorded which). The CDR3 protein is CASTHKRRVDNVNTGELFF. The CDR3 coding sequence is TGTGCCAGCACTCACAAAAGACGGGTCGATAACGTGAACACCGGGGAGCTGTTTTTT.